This entry lists 18 T cell receptor beta chains sequenced from one sample in a study of shared clonotypes between healthy human individuals. Sequencing was performed with immunoSEQ multiplex PCR; in TCRdb, only in-frame clones are kept and a portion is missing. The data contain roughly 1,600,000 clones, approximately 98.5% of them singletons. Sequenced input: naive CD4+ T cells sorted from blood. As for subset: CD45RA+ positively selected. These TCRs come from a young man in good health.

This chain connects TRBV7-9 to TRBJ2-7; D remains ambiguous. V was trimmed by 5 bases and J by 3 bases, leaving 8 bases between them. The CDR3 sequence is 12 residues long. CDR1 SEHNR and CDR2 FQNEAQ come from the germline V gene (reference sequence). The CDR3 DNA sequence: TGTGCCAGCAGCGAGCGTGGCTACGAGCAGTACTTC. Translating it yields CASSERGYEQYF.

The chain's CDR3 is CASSSPRPGNEQFF. The CDR3 coding sequence is TGTGCCAGCAGTTCTCCAAGGCCAGGCAATGAGCAGTTCTTC. The rearrangement joins TRBV27 to TRBJ2-1; no clear D gene. Germline-derived CDR1 and CDR2 are MNHEY and SMNVEV (reference sequence). Trimming took off 4 bases at V and 6 bases at J, with 13 bases between the two ends. The CDR3 length is 14 residues.

This clone was seen once. The chain recombines TRBV6-5 with TRBJ1-2; D is perhaps TRBD1 (5 bases). V gave up 6 bases and J gave up 5 bases, with 10 bases separating them. Germline V gene sequence: CDR1 MNHEY, CDR2 SVGAGI. The CDR3 sequence is 12 residues long. CDR3 loop: CASSQTAYGYTF. The CDR3 region has the DNA TGTGCCAGCAGCCAGACAGCATATGGCTACACCTTC.

The J gene is TRBJ1-5, the V gene TRBV19; D is unclear. Trimming removed 3 bases from V and 7 bases from J, with 7 bases in between. The germline gives CDR1 LNHDA, CDR2 SQIVND (reference sequence). The CDR3 runs to 12 residues. The CDR3 DNA reads as TGTGCCAGTAGTATGGGGATACAGCCCCAGCATTTT. It translates to CASSMGIQPQHF.

In the case of this clone: Other nucleotide sequences in the sample specify the same CDR3. The V gene is TRBV18, the J gene TRBJ1-4, with D maybe TRBD1 (6 bases). Trimming pared 3 bases from V and 5 bases from J, leaving 10 bases between. The CDR3 extends over 14 amino acids. CDR1 KGHSH and CDR2 LQKENI come from the germline V gene. CDR3 nucleotide sequence: TGTGCCAGCTCACCGACAGGCCTAAATGAAAAACTGTTTTTT. It specifies CASSPTGLNEKLFF.

CDR3 residues: CASTGRGQSNYGYTF. The DNA of the CDR3 is TGCGCCAGCACTGGGCGGGGGCAGAGTAACTATGGCTACACCTTC. The chain has TRBV10-1 and TRBJ1-2, with D tentatively TRBD1 (6 bases). Between the trimmed V and J ends, which lost 7 bases and 1 base, there was a span of 16 bases. The germline gives CDR1 WNHNN, CDR2 SYGVQD (reference sequence). The CDR3 runs to 15 residues.

This clone came up once. The gene calls are TRBV28 and TRBJ1-1; D is uncertain. The V gene lost 8 bases and the J gene lost 0 bases, with 7 bases spanning the gap. This CDR3 region has 12 residues. CDR1 and CDR2 from the germline V gene are MDHEN and SYDVKM. CDR3 sequence reads: CASFNMNTEAFF. CDR3 coding DNA: TGTGCCAGCTTTAATATGAACACTGAAGCTTTCTTT.

This clone was counted once. The chain has TRBV18 and TRBJ2-7; D might be TRBD2 (7 bases). CDR3 length: 12 amino acids. Germline CDR1 reads KGHSH; CDR2 reads LQKENI. Trimming stripped 6 bases from V and 3 bases from J, with 9 bases between. The CDR3 sequence: CASSGGGYEQYF. In DNA, the CDR3 is TGTGCCAGCTCGGGAGGGGGCTACGAGCAGTACTTC.

The gene calls are TRBV6-6 and TRBJ2-7, with D perhaps TRBD1 (5 bases). Germline loops: CDR1 MNHNY, CDR2 SVGAGI (reference sequence). CDR3 length equals 13 residues. V lost 8 bases and J 3 bases, leaving 14 bases between the germline ends. In nucleotides, the CDR3 is TGTGCCAGCCAAACAGGCTCCCACTACGAGCAGTACTTC. Protein product: CASQTGSHYEQYF.

The CDR3 sequence is CASSYSPTVAGELFF. The CDR3 DNA reads as TGTGCCAGCAGTTACTCGCCTACAGTAGCCGGGGAGCTGTTTTTT. The chain has TRBV6-6 and TRBJ2-2; D is unresolved. Germline-derived CDR1 and CDR2 are MNHNY and SVGAGI (reference sequence). Trimming took off 0 bases at V and 6 bases at J, with 11 bases between the two ends. The CDR3 is 15 amino acids.

This clone has just one count. V gene TRBV6-4 combines with J gene TRBJ2-3; no reliable D call. This CDR3 region has 13 residues. Germline loops: CDR1 MRHNA, CDR2 SNTAGT. Deletions cut 6 bases from V and 2 bases from J, with 9 bases between. CDR3 region: CASSPSFTDTQYF. The DNA for the CDR3 is TGTGCCAGCAGCCCTTCTTTCACAGATACGCAGTATTTT.

The chain has TRBV18 and TRBJ2-7, with a possible D match to TRBD2 (6 bases). The germline V and J ends were trimmed by 5 bases and 5 bases, with 19 bases remaining between them. The CDR3 runs 15 residues. Germline V gene sequence: CDR1 KGHSH, CDR2 LQKENI. The DNA for the CDR3 is TGTGCCAGCTCAATAGCGGATTTGCTGGGCCACGAGCAGTACTTC. Translation gives CASSIADLLGHEQYF.

This clone was counted a single time. This rearrangement joins TRBV7-8 to TRBJ1-2; 7 nucleotides align to TRBD1. V trimming: 1 base; J trimming: 2 bases; junction bases outside the gene matches: 16. Per the germline V gene, CDR1 is SGHVS and CDR2 is FQNEAQ. The CDR3 spans 19 residues. The CDR3 DNA is TGTGCCAGCAGCTTAGGCAGGGGGGGACTGATGCCCCCCAACTATGGCTACACCTTC. Its translation is CASSLGRGGLMPPNYGYTF.

The V gene is TRBV5-4, the J gene TRBJ2-3, with D perhaps matching TRBD1 or TRBD2 (5 bases each). V was clipped by 4 bases and J by 4 bases, with 13 bases between them. From germline, CDR1 is SGHNT and CDR2 YYREEE (reference sequence). The CDR3 covers 14 residues. The CDR3 sequence: CASSKGPEADTQYF. The DNA for the CDR3 is TGTGCCAGCAGCAAGGGACCTGAGGCAGATACGCAGTATTTT.

The rearrangement uses TRBV18 and TRBJ2-3; either TRBD1 or TRBD2 may fit D (6 bases each). V was shortened by 3 bases and J by 5 bases, with 21 bases between the two germline ends. The CDR3 is 17 amino acids. Germline V lookup: CDR1 KGHSH, CDR2 LQKENI. The CDR3 protein is CASSPAGHLLSLDTQYF. In DNA form, the CDR3 reads TGTGCCAGCTCACCCGCGGGACACCTCCTAAGTTTAGATACGCAGTATTTT.

The V gene is TRBV5-1, the J gene TRBJ1-1; TRBD1 matches 7 bases. The ends lost 3 bases at V and 2 bases at J; junction bases unmatched: 10. This CDR3 is built from 16 residues. In germline, CDR1 is SGHRS, CDR2 YFSETQ. CDR3 amino acids: CASSSDRDGGNTEAFF. In nucleotides, the CDR3 is TGCGCCAGCAGCTCAGACAGGGACGGGGGAAACACTGAAGCTTTCTTT.

This clone was counted a single time. The gene calls are TRBV10-2 and TRBJ1-1; TRBD1 is a possible D gene (5 bases). The V gene lost 6 bases and the J gene lost 5 bases, with 10 bases spanning the gap. This CDR3 contains 12 residues. The germline V gene encodes CDR1 WSHSY and CDR2 SAAADI. In DNA, the CDR3 is TGCGCCAGCAGAACCGGGACGACTGAAGCTTTCTTT. Protein: CASRTGTTEAFF.

The chain recombines TRBV28 with TRBJ1-2; TRBD1 might be the D (5 bases). Trimming removed 10 bases from V and 2 bases from J, with 17 bases in between. The length of the CDR3 is 14 residues. The germline CDR1 and CDR2 sequences are MDHEN and SYDVKM. The CDR3 loop reads CATQSLGGNYGYTF. CDR3 in DNA: TGTGCCACCCAATCCTTGGGGGGGAACTATGGCTACACCTTC.